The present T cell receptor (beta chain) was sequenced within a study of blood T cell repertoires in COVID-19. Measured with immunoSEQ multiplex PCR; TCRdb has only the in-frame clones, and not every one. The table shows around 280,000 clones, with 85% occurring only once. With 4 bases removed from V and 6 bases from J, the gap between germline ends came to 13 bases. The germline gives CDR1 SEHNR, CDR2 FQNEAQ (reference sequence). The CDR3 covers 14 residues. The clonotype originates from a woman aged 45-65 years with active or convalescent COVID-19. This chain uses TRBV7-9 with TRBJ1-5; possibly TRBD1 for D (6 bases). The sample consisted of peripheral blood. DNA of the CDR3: TGTGCCAGCAGCTCAGGGGTGTTCGGTCAGCCCCAGCATTTT. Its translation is CASSSGVFGQPQHF.